The clone carrying this T cell receptor beta chain occurred many times. TCRdb re-called the 5' RACE reads with MiXCR, one entry per CDR3 protein. The data hold about 53,000 distinct CDR3 sequences, with roughly 15% observed a single time. The sample belongs to a study of T cells of healthy individuals. This clonotype was sampled from a human donor in good health.

Here the CDR3 reads CASSPGTGERAEQFF. Written as DNA, the CDR3 is TGTGCCAGCAGCCCCGGGACAGGGGAAAGGGCTGAGCAGTTCTTC. The chain combines TRBV7-9 with TRBJ2-1, with 10 bases fitting TRBD1. CDR1 SEHNR and CDR2 FQNEAQ come from the germline V gene (reference sequence). The CDR3 consists of 15 residues. V lost 5 bases to trimming and J lost 9 bases; unmatched junction nucleotides: 10.